This T cell receptor beta chain was retrieved from a study of T cell repertoires in cytomegalovirus infection (dated by TCRdb to the late 2010s). Regarding the study in general: Peptide stimulations targeted recently identified HLA-C-restricted CMV epitopes, whose presentation resists viral immunomodulation, together with well-studied HLA-B-restricted epitopes. Because public TCR beta signatures pointed to carriage of CMV infection together with the matching HLA type, the HLA type of each donor mattered for the analysis. The study at large found these results: In both this cohort and an independent cohort of several hundred donors, the cumulative frequency of public TCR beta family members distinguished carriers of CMV infection plus the relevant HLA type. The ex vivo response was dominated by HLA-C-restricted CMV-specific TCR beta clonotypes, which also provided the single most frequent clonotype in two of eight donors.

This clonotype came up once. Its antigen is still unknown. It has no much larger one-base neighbor in the sample; base qualities were not kept. A lone read is weak support. Sequencing took place on an Illumina HiSeq 1500. TCRdb reprocessed the public reads (quality trimming at Q25 with fastp, clone calling with MiXCR) and kept in-frame beta chains. Rows are unified per CDR3 protein, each entry keeping the most common DNA and genes. Counted in this sample were about 570,000 distinct CDR3 sequences; around two fifths of them appeared once. The top ten hold about 46% of the sample. The treatment or condition label of this sample denotes: in vitro stimulation with specific CMV peptide epitopes to enrich CMV-specific T cells. Trimming takes 1 base off V and 8 bases off J; junction bases not matched to a gene: 6. From a lookup of the germline V gene, CDR1 and CDR2 are MNHNS and SASEGT. The CDR3 measures 14 amino acids from cysteine to phenylalanine. Only the CDR3 part of the read is kept: 42 bases, read in frame from the first base.

The clonotype was recovered from a human donor in good health (CMV status not recorded). Some clones in this sample may be carry-over from other donors' samples. The chain couples TRBV6-1 to TRBJ1-1; 8 junctional bases match TRBD1. This specimen was cultured PBMCs, taken from culture after CMV antigen stimulation. The sequenced DNA is TGTGCCAGCAGTGAAGGGTGGCAGGGGGCAGAAGCTTTCTTT. This is translated as CASSEGWQGAEAFF.